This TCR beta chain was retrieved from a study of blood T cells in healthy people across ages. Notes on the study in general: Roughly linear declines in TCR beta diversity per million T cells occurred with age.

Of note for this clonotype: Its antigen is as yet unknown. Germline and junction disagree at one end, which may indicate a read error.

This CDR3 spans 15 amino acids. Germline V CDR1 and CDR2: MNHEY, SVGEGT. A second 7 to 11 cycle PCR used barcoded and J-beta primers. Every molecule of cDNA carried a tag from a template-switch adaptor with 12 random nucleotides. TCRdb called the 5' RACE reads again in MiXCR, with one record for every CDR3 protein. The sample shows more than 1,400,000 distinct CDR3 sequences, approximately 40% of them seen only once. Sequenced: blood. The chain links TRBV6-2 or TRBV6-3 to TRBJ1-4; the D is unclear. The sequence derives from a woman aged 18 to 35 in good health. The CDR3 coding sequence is TGTGTCAGCATCTCGGACCTTAATGGTCGTGAAAAACTGTTTTTT. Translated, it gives CVSISDLNGREKLFF.